Shown below are 25 T cell receptor beta chains from a single sample sequenced in a study of blood T cell repertoires in COVID-19. Clones were read by immunoSEQ multiplex PCR, and TCRdb kept only the in-frame ones, dropping some. Seen here are 150,000 to 200,000 clones, roughly 80% observed once, and the top ten hold 9% to 15%. The sample comprised peripheral blood. These receptors all come from a woman of 80 years or more with COVID-19, enrolled during active disease.

Many counts were recorded for this clone. This chain uses TRBV27 with TRBJ2-3, with D tentatively TRBD1 (6 bases). The CDR3 loop spans 15 amino acids. CDR1 is MNHEY, CDR2 SMNVEV, per germline (reference sequence). V shed 4 bases and J shed 0 bases, with 11 bases lying between them. CDR3 sequence reads: CASSSGTHSTDTQYF. In nucleotides, the CDR3 is TGTGCCAGCAGTTCCGGGACACATAGCACAGATACGCAGTATTTT.

This chain joins TRBV27 and TRBJ2-1, with D possibly TRBD1 on 6 matching bases. The V end lost 5 bases, the J end lost 7 bases, and 15 bases lay between the germline ends. The CDR3 is 14 amino acids. The germline CDR1 and CDR2 sequences are MNHEY and SMNVEV (reference sequence). The CDR3 protein is CASSPYTGLNEQFF. Here the CDR3 DNA reads TGTGCCAGCAGTCCATATACAGGGTTGAATGAGCAGTTCTTC.

The gene calls are TRBV3-1 (or the pseudogene TRBV3-2) and TRBJ1-6; D not certain. Trimming cost V 6 bases and J 6 bases, with 12 bases left between them. The CDR3 length is 14 residues. From germline, CDR1 is LGHDT and CDR2 YNNKEL (reference sequence). The CDR3 nucleotides are TGTGCCAGCAGTTTACAGATTTCTAATTCACCCCTCCACTTT. It is translated as CASSLQISNSPLHF.

The V and J genes are TRBV7-9 and TRBJ2-2; TRBD2 might be the D (6 bases). With 0 bases removed from V and 5 bases from J, the gap between germline ends came to 16 bases. Germline V gene lookup returns CDR1 SEHNR and CDR2 FQNEAQ (reference sequence). The CDR3 has 17 amino acids. The CDR3 sequence is CASSLAGGAPRTGELFF. Written as DNA, the CDR3 is TGTGCCAGCAGCTTAGCGGGCGGGGCACCGAGGACCGGGGAGCTGTTTTTT. Drawing the rest from reference TRBV7-9 and TRBJ2-2, the complete variable domain is DTGVSQNPRHKITKRGQNVTFRCDPISEHNRLYWYRQTLGQGPEFLTYFQNEAQLEKSRLLSDRFSAERPKGSFSTLEIQRTEQGDSAMYLCASSLAGGAPRTGELFFGEGSRLTVL.

The chain has TRBV6-2 or TRBV6-3 and TRBJ2-5; tentatively, D is TRBD2 (7 bases). V lost 6 bases to trimming and J lost 2 bases, with 25 bases between them. CDR1 and CDR2 from the germline V gene are MNHEY and SVGEGT. The CDR3 is 18 residues long. The CDR3 here is CASSSYIRGALTQETQYF. DNA of the CDR3: TGTGCCAGCAGCTCCTATATACGGGGGGCTTTAACTCAAGAGACCCAGTACTTC.

V is TRBV4-1 and J is TRBJ1-5; D gene uncertain. The CDR3 contains 13 residues. The V and J ends lost 1 base and 3 bases respectively, with 4 bases between them. Per germline, CDR1 MGHRA and CDR2 YSYEKL. The chain's CDR3 is CASSQVANQPQHF. The CDR3 nucleotides read TGCGCCAGCAGCCAAGTGGCCAATCAGCCCCAGCATTTT.

The rearrangement uses TRBV9 and TRBJ2-3; 12 nucleotides match TRBD2. The CDR3 extends over 15 amino acids. The junction had 3 bases not matched to a gene; V was cut back by 3 bases and J by 4 bases. Germline CDR1 reads SGDLS; CDR2 reads YYNGEE. CDR3 in amino acids: CASSASGGAPDTQYF. CDR3 DNA sequence: TGTGCCAGCAGCGCTAGCGGGGGGGCACCAGATACGCAGTATTTT. Full variable domain (rest looked up from reference TRBV9 and TRBJ2-3): DSGVTQTPKHLITATGQRVTLRCSPRSGDLSVYWYQQSLDQGLQFLIQYYNGEERAKGNILERFSAQQFPDLHSELNLSSLELGDSALYFCASSASGGAPDTQYFGPGTRLTVL.

The rearrangement joins TRBV18 to TRBJ1-1, with D perhaps TRBD1 (5 bases). This CDR3 comprises 16 residues. The germline gives CDR1 KGHSH, CDR2 LQKENI. Trimming removed 1 base at V and 1 base at J, with 13 bases between. The CDR3 protein is CASSPLTRVENTEAFF. In DNA form, the CDR3 reads TGTGCCAGCTCACCACTCACCAGGGTGGAGAACACTGAAGCTTTCTTT.

This chain connects TRBV21-1 to TRBJ2-1; the table names TRBD1, a call not compared with the DNA. TRBV21-1 constitutes a pseudogene. The CDR3 is 15 amino acids. Written as DNA, the CDR3 is TGTGCCAGCAGCACCCGACAGGACCCCTACAATGAGCAGTTCTTC. Its translation is CASSTRQDPYNEQFF.

J is TRBJ1-6 and V is TRBV5-1; D is undetermined. Between the trimmed V and J ends, which lost 2 bases and 7 bases, there was a span of 16 bases. Germline values: CDR1 SGHRS, CDR2 YFSETQ. The CDR3 loop spans 16 amino acids. The CDR3 DNA sequence: TGCGCCAGCAGCTTAAGCTTGAGCCGATTCAATTCACCCCTCCACTTT. Its translation is CASSLSLSRFNSPLHF. The entire variable domain, with the rest obtained from reference TRBV5-1 and TRBJ1-6, is as follows: KAGVTQTPRYLIKTRGQQVTLSCSPISGHRSVSWYQQTPGQGLQFLFEYFSETQRNKGNFPGRFSGRQFSNSRSEMNVSTLELGDSALYLCASSLSLSRFNSPLHFGNGTRLTVT.

This chain uses TRBV9 with TRBJ2-3, with a possible D match to TRBD2 (5 bases). This CDR3 region has 16 residues. Trimming took 4 bases from V and 0 from J, leaving 15 bases between them. Germline CDR1 and CDR2: SGDLS and YYNGEE. CDR3 residues: CASSSRTGTSTDTQYF. Here the CDR3 DNA reads TGTGCCAGCAGCTCGCGGACGGGAACTAGCACAGATACGCAGTATTTT.

The V call is TRBV5-1, the J call TRBJ2-1, with 11 bases that match TRBD2. Germline lookup yields CDR1 SGHRS and CDR2 YFSETQ. V was clipped by 0 bases and J by 9 bases; unmatched bases: 5. The CDR3 has 15 amino acids. CDR3 in amino acids: CASSLGGLAGGEQFF. The CDR3 nucleotides are TGCGCCAGCAGCTTGGGAGGGCTAGCGGGAGGTGAGCAGTTCTTC. Variable domain in full (rest from reference TRBV5-1 and TRBJ2-1): KAGVTQTPRYLIKTRGQQVTLSCSPISGHRSVSWYQQTPGQGLQFLFEYFSETQRNKGNFPGRFSGRQFSNSRSEMNVSTLELGDSALYLCASSLGGLAGGEQFFGPGTRLTVL.

The chain carries TRBV29-1 and TRBJ1-2; 7 bases fit TRBD1. The J segment lost 4 bases and the V segment lost 6 bases, leaving 14 bases of the junction unmatched. Germline V lookup: CDR1 SQVTM, CDR2 ANQGSEA. The CDR3 has 15 amino acids. The CDR3 region has the DNA TGCAGCGTGGTCGGACAGGATGGGGAACGCTATGGCTACACCTTC. Translating it yields CSVVGQDGERYGYTF.

The V gene is TRBV7-9, the J gene TRBJ1-3; D unresolved. The CDR3 has 13 residues. The V gene's germline CDR1 is SEHNR and CDR2 FQNEAQ (reference sequence). V was shortened by 5 bases and J by 0 bases, with 5 bases between the two germline ends. The CDR3 spells CASSHSSGNTIYF. In DNA, the CDR3 is TGTGCCAGCAGCCACAGCTCTGGAAACACCATATATTTT.

The rearrangement links TRBV4-3 to TRBJ2-7; 7 bases line up with TRBD1. CDR3 length: 17 residues. Germline V gene lookup returns CDR1 LGHNA and CDR2 YSLEER. After removal of 2 bases from V and 2 bases from J, the junction contained 12 bases not matched to a gene. CDR3 in DNA: TGCGCCAGCAGCCAAAGAGCCGGGACAGCTACACCCTACGAGCAGTACTTC. As protein: CASSQRAGTATPYEQYF.

V usage is TRBV4-3 and J usage is TRBJ1-1; no clear D. The CDR3 contains 16 residues. Deletions cut 0 bases from V and 0 bases from J, with 11 bases between. Germline-derived CDR1 and CDR2 are LGHNA and YSLEER. The CDR3: CASSQDPGDMNTEAFF. CDR3 DNA sequence: TGCGCCAGCAGCCAAGATCCAGGTGACATGAACACTGAAGCTTTCTTT.

This chain links TRBV19 with TRBJ1-1, with TRBD1 matching 7 bases. Trimming removed 7 bases from V and 3 bases from J; junction bases left unmatched: 8. Germline CDR1 is LNHDA and CDR2 is SQIVND (reference sequence). The length of the CDR3 is 14 residues. The CDR3 sequence: CASNLRQGYTEAFF. CDR3 DNA: TGTGCCAGTAACCTGCGACAGGGCTACACTGAAGCTTTCTTT.

The chain couples TRBV7-9 to TRBJ2-3; 7 nucleotides match TRBD2. The V gene end was trimmed by 6 bases and the J gene end by 3 bases; junction bases not matched to a gene: 9. Germline-derived CDR1 and CDR2 are SEHNR and FQNEAQ (reference sequence). This CDR3 spans 15 amino acids. The CDR3 DNA is TGTGCCAGCAGGGATTTGGCGGGGGTGACAGATACGCAGTATTTT. Translated: CASRDLAGVTDTQYF.

The genes are TRBV11-3 and TRBJ2-7, with 7 bases that match TRBD1. The CDR3 covers 15 residues. Germline CDR1 and CDR2: SGHNT and YENEEA. With V trimmed by 5 bases and J by 3 bases, 10 bases remained unmatched. In nucleotides, the CDR3 is TGTGCCAGCAGCCCTTCGGACAGGTCCCTCTACGAGCAGTACTTC. Its protein product is CASSPSDRSLYEQYF.

This clone was found once. The chain carries TRBV4-2 and TRBJ2-2; D gene uncertain. V dropped 0 bases and J dropped 0 bases, with 5 bases sitting between them. The germline V gene encodes CDR1 LGHNA and CDR2 YNFKEQ. The CDR3 is made up of 15 amino acids. The chain's CDR3 is CASSQEGTNTGELFF. CDR3 DNA: TGTGCCAGCAGCCAAGAGGGCACGAACACCGGGGAGCTGTTTTTT.

There are a few counts of this clone. The rearrangement uses TRBV7-9 and TRBJ2-2; D may be TRBD2 (6 bases). Germline-derived CDR1 and CDR2 are SEHNR and FQNEAQ (reference sequence). Deletions cut 4 bases from V and 6 bases from J, with 12 bases between. The CDR3 contains 14 residues. DNA of the CDR3: TGTGCCAGCAGCTGGGGGGACGGCTCCGGGGAGCTGTTTTTT. The encoded protein is CASSWGDGSGELFF.

This chain links TRBV6-1 with TRBJ1-4; D is possibly TRBD1 (5 bases). In germline, CDR1 is MNHNS, CDR2 SASEGT. This CDR3 spans 16 amino acids. Trimming left V 2 bases short and J 8 bases short, with 18 bases between. CDR3 protein: CASSEFGGRVGEKLFF. The CDR3 DNA follows: TGTGCCAGCAGTGAATTCGGGGGGAGGGTTGGAGAAAAACTGTTTTTT.

This chain uses TRBV4-1 with TRBJ2-4; 8 positions agree with TRBD1. CDR3 length equals 15 residues. Losses at the gene ends were 3 bases for V and 7 bases for J; bases not matched to a gene: 8. Germline loops: CDR1 MGHRA, CDR2 YSYEKL. The CDR3 reads CASSHPATGANIQYF. In nucleotides, the CDR3 is TGCGCCAGCAGCCACCCGGCGACAGGGGCCAACATTCAGTACTTC.

This sequence joins TRBV18 and TRBJ1-2, with a possible D match to TRBD1 (6 bases). The CDR3 has 13 amino acids. Trimming removed 6 bases at V and 5 bases at J, with 13 bases between. The germline V gene encodes CDR1 KGHSH and CDR2 LQKENI. As DNA, the CDR3 is TGTGCCAGCTCTGAGGACAGTGATTATGGCTACACCTTC. Encoded protein: CASSEDSDYGYTF.

J is TRBJ1-5 and V is TRBV3-1 (or the pseudogene TRBV3-2); the match to TRBD1 covers 8 bases. This CDR3 spans 15 amino acids. CDR1 is LGHDT, CDR2 YNNKEL, per germline (reference sequence). V was clipped by 1 base and J by 6 bases; unmatched bases: 5. CDR3 coding DNA: TGTGCCAGCAGCCAAGCGACAGGGGACGCTCAGCCCCAGCATTTT. Its translation is CASSQATGDAQPQHF.